This T cell receptor beta chain emerged from a study of breast tumors, draining lymph nodes, adjacent tissues. Regarding the study as a whole: The lymph node origin of tumor T cells was framed as consistent with a hypothesis, not demonstrated.

This clonotype showed up many times. What it binds is not known. From the multiplex PCR reads, TCRdb called clonotypes with MiXCR, one entry per CDR3 protein. This table holds over 35,000 distinct CDR3 sequences, just over 35% found once. Germline CDR1 is SGHTA and CDR2 is FQGNSA. CDR3 size: 16 residues. Deletions cut 3 bases from V and 2 bases from J, with 16 bases between. This chain connects TRBV7-2 to TRBJ2-5; D gene uncertain. The sequenced material came from breast tumor tissue. The sequence was obtained from a female donor with breast cancer. Some clones in this sample may be carry-over from other donors' samples. CDR3 protein: CASSLAVPRGQETQYF. The CDR3, as DNA: TGTGCCAGCAGCTTGGCCGTCCCTCGTGGGCAAGAGACCCAGTACTTC. The variable domain in full, with the rest retrieved from reference TRBV7-2 and TRBJ2-5, is GAGVSQSPSNKVTEKGKDVELRCDPISGHTALYWYRQSLGQGLEFLIYFQGNSAPDKSGLPSDRFSAERTGGSVSTLTIQRTQQEDSAVYLCASSLAVPRGQETQYFGPGTRLLVL.